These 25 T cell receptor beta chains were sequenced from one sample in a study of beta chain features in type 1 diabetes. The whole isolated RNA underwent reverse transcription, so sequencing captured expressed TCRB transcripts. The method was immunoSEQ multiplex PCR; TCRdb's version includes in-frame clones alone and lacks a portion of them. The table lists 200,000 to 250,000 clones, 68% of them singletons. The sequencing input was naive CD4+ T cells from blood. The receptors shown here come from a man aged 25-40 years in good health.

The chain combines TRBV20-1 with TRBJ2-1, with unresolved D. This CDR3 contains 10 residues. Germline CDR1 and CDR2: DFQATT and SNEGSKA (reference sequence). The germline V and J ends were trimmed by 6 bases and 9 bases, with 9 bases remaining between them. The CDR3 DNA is TGCAGTGCGATAGTGGGTGAGCAGTTCTTC. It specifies CSAIVGEQFF.

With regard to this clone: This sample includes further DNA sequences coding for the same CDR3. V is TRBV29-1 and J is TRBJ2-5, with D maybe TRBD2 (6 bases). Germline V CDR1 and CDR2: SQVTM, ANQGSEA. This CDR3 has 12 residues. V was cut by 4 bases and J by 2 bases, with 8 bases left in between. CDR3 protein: CSVAAGQETQYF. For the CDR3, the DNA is TGCAGCGTTGCGGCGGGACAAGAGACCCAGTACTTC. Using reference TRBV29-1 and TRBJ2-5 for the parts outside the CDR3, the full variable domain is SAVISQKPSRDICQRGTSLTIQCQVDSQVTMMFWYRQQPGQSLTLIATANQGSEATYESGFVIDKFPISRPNLTFSTLTVSNMSPEDSSIYLCSVAAGQETQYFGPGTRLLVL.

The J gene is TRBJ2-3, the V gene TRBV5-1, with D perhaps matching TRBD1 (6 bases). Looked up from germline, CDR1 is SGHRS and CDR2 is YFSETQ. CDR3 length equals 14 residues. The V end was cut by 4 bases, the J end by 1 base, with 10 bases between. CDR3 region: CASSEGHGTDTQYF. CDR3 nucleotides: TGCGCCAGCAGCGAGGGACACGGCACAGATACGCAGTATTTT.

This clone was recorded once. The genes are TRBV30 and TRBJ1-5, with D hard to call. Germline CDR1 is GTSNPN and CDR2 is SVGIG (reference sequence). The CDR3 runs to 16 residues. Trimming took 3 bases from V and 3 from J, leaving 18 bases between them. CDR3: CAWSPTGTGYNQPQHF. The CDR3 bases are TGTGCCTGGAGCCCCACTGGCACTGGGTACAATCAGCCCCAGCATTTT.

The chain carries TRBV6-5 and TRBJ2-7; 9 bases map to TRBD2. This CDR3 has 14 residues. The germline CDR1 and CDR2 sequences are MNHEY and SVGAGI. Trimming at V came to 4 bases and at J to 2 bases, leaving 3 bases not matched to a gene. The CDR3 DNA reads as TGTGCCAGCAGTTGGGTAGCGGGAGCCTACGAGCAGTACTTC. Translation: CASSWVAGAYEQYF.

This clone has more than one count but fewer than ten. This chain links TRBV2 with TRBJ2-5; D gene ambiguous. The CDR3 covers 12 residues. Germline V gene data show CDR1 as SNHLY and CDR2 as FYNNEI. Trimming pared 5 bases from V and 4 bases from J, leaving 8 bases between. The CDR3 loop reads CASSPVGETQYF. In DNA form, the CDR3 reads TGTGCCAGCAGTCCGGTTGGAGAGACCCAGTACTTC.

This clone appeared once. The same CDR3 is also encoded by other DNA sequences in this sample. The CDR3 coding sequence is TGTGCCTGGAGTGAACAGGGATACGAGCAGTACTTC. It yields the protein CAWSEQGYEQYF. The V call is TRBV30, the J call TRBJ2-7; D possibly corresponds to TRBD1 (6 bases). The CDR3 sequence is 12 residues long. Germline CDR1 reads GTSNPN; CDR2 reads SVGIG (reference sequence). The V end was cut by 1 base, the J end by 4 bases, with 8 bases between. Full variable domain (missing parts from reference TRBV30 and TRBJ2-7): SQTIHQWPATLVQPVGSPLSLECTVEGTSNPNLYWYRQAAGRGLQLLFYSVGIGQISSEVPQNLSASRPQDRQFILSSKKLLLSDSGFYLCAWSEQGYEQYFGPGTRLTVT.

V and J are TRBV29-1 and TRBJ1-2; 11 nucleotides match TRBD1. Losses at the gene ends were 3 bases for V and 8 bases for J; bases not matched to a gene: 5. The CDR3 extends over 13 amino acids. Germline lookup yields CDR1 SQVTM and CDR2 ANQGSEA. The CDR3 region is CSVDGQGAEGYTF. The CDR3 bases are TGCAGCGTTGATGGACAGGGGGCGGAAGGCTACACCTTC.

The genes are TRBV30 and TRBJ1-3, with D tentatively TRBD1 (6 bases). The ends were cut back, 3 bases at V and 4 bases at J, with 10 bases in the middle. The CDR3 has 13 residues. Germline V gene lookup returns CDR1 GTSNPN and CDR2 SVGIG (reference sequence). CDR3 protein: CAWSQGLGNTIYF. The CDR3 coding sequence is TGTGCCTGGAGCCAGGGGCTCGGAAACACCATATATTTT.

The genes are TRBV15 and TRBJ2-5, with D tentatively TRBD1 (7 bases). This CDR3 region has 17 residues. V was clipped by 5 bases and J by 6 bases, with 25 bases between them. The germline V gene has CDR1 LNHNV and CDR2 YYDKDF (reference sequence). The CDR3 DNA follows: TGTGCCACCAGCGGCGGGACAGCGAGGATCCGTTTGAAGACCCAGTACTTC. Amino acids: CATSGGTARIRLKTQYF. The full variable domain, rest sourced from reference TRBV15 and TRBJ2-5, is DAMVIQNPRYQVTQFGKPVTLSCSQTLNHNVMYWYQQKSSQAPKLLFHYYDKDFNNEADTPDNFQSRRPNTSFCFLDIRSPGLGDTAMYLCATSGGTARIRLKTQYFGPGTRLLVL.

CDR3 in amino acids: CASSAGDRGNSNQPQHF. The CDR3, as DNA: TGTGCCAGCAGTGCTGGGGACAGGGGGAATAGCAATCAGCCCCAGCATTTT. The chain links TRBV2 to TRBJ1-5; 11 bases map to TRBD1. V dropped 4 bases and J dropped 0; count of bases not matched to a gene: 5. The CDR3 consists of 17 residues. Germline V gene lookup returns CDR1 SNHLY and CDR2 FYNNEI.

The CDR3 reads CASRRGQGIVETQYF. In nucleotides, the CDR3 is TGCGCCAGCAGACGGGGACAGGGAATAGTAGAGACCCAGTACTTC. The chain combines TRBV5-1 with TRBJ2-5; 9 bases line up with TRBD1. The germline gives CDR1 SGHRS, CDR2 YFSETQ. Trimming removed 5 bases from V and 4 bases from J; junction bases left unmatched: 9. This CDR3 has 15 amino acids.

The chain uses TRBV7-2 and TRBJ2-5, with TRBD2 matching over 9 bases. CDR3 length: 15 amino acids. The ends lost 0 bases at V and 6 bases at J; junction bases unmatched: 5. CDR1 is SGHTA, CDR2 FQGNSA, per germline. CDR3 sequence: CASSLAWTSAQTQYF. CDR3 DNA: TGTGCCAGCAGCTTAGCGTGGACTAGCGCGCAGACCCAGTACTTC.

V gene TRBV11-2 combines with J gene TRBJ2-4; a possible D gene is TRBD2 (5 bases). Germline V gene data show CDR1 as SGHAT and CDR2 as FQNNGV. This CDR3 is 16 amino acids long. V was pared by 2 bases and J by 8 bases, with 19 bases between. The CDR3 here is CASSLRASQTAHIQYF. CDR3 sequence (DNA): TGTGCCAGCAGCTTACGGGCTAGCCAAACGGCGCACATTCAGTACTTC. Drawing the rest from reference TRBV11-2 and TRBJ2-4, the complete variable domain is EAGVAQSPRYKIIEKRQSVAFWCNPISGHATLYWYQQILGQGPKLLIQFQNNGVVDDSQLPKDRFSAERLKGVDSTLKIQPAKLEDSAVYLCASSLRASQTAHIQYFGAGTRLSVL.

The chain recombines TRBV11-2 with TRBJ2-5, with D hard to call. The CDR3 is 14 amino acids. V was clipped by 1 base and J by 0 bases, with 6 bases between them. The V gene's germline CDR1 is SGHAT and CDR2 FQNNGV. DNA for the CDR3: TGTGCCAGCAGCTTAGTGTTAAACCAAGAGACCCAGTACTTC. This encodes CASSLVLNQETQYF.

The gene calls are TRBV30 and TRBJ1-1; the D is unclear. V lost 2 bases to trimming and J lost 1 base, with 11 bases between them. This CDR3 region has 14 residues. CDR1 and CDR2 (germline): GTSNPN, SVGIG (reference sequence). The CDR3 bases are TGTGCCTGGAGTCAAGGTGGGGAGAACACTGAAGCTTTCTTT. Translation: CAWSQGGENTEAFF.

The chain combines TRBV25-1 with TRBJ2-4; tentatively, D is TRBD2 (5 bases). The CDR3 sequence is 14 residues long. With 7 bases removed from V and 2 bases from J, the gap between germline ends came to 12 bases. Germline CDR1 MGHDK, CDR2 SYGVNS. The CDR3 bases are TGTGCCAGCACCGAAAGGGAGTCCAAAAACATTCAGTACTTC. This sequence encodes CASTERESKNIQYF.

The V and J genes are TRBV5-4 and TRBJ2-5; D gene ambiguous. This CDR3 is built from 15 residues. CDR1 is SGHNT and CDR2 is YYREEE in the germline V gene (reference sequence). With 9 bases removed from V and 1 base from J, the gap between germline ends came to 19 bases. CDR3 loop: CATAAPSGSQETQYF. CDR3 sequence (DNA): TGTGCCACAGCAGCTCCTAGTGGGTCCCAAGAGACCCAGTACTTC. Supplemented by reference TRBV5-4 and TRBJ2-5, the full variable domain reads ETGVTQSPTHLIKTRGQQVTLRCSSQSGHNTVSWYQQALGQGPQFIFQYYREEENGRGNFPPRFSGLQFPNYSSELNVNALELDDSALYLCATAAPSGSQETQYFGPGTRLLVL.

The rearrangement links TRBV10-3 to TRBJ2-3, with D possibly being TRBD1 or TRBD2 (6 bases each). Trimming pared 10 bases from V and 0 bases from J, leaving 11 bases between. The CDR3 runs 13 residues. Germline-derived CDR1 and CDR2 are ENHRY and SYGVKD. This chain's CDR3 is CATTGRSTDTQYF. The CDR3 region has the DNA TGTGCCACCACAGGGAGGAGCACAGATACGCAGTATTTT.

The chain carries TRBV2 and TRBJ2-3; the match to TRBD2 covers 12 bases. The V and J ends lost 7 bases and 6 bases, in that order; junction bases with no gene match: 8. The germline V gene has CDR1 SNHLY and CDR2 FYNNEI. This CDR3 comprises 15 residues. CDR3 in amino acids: CASTRLAGARDTQYF. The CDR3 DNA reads TGTGCCAGCACACGACTAGCGGGAGCCCGTGATACGCAGTATTTT.

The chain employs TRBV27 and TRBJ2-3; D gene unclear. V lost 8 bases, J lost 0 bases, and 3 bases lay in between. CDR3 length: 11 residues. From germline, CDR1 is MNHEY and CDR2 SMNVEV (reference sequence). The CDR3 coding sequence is TGTGCCAGCCCAAGCACAGATACGCAGTATTTT. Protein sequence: CASPSTDTQYF.

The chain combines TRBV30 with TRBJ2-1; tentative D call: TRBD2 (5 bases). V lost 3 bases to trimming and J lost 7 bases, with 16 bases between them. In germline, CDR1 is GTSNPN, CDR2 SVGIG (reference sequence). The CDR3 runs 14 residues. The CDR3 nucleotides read TGTGCCTGGAGCGCCTTTAAGGACTCAAATGAGCAGTTCTTC. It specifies CAWSAFKDSNEQFF.

The CDR3 region is CASRAGTAYEQYF. CDR3 in DNA: TGCGCCAGCAGGGCTGGGACGGCCTACGAGCAGTACTTC. V usage is TRBV5-1 and J usage is TRBJ2-7; either TRBD1 or TRBD2 may supply D (5 bases each). CDR3 length equals 13 residues. CDR1 is SGHRS and CDR2 is YFSETQ in the germline V gene. V was cut by 5 bases and J by 2 bases, with 11 bases left in between.

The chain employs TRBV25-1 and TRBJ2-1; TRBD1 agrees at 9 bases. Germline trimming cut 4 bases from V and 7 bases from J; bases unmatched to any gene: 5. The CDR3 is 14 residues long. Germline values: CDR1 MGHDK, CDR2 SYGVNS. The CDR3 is CASSGPGTGNEQFF. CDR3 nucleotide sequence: TGTGCCAGCAGTGGACCCGGGACAGGGAATGAGCAGTTCTTC.

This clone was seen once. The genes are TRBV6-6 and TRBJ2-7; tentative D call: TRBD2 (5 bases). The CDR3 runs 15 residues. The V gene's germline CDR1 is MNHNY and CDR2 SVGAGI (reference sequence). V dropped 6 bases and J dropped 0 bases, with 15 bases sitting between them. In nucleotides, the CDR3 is TGTGCCAGCAGCACCCGGACTTCGATCTCCTACGAGCAGTACTTC. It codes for CASSTRTSISYEQYF.